A single sample is the source of the 18 T cell receptor beta chains below, sequenced in a study of blood T cells in healthy people across ages. A J-beta primer mix and a sample-barcoded 5' primer were used in a second PCR of about 7 to 12 cycles. Each CDR3 protein is one row after TCRdb ran MiXCR on the 5' RACE reads. The table has about 800,000 distinct CDR3 sequences, around 25% seen once; the top ten hold more than 3%. These data also formed part of another study, on T cells of mothers and their children.

The sequenced material came from blood. The source of these receptors is a boy younger than 18 in good health.

Only a few counts were recorded for this clonotype. The chain has TRBV24-1 and TRBJ2-3; no reliable D call. The germline V gene has CDR1 KGHDR and CDR2 SFDVKD. The CDR3 covers 13 residues. Trimming shortened V by 7 bases and J by 4 bases, and 11 bases separated the two germline ends. The CDR3, as DNA: TGTGCCACCAGGGAAGATTTTGCAGATACGCAGTATTTT. Translation gives CATREDFADTQYF.

This chain links TRBV9 with TRBJ2-2, with a possible D match to TRBD1 (6 bases). V lost 2 bases and J 3 bases, leaving 17 bases between the germline ends. The CDR3 is 17 amino acids. Germline V gene sequence: CDR1 SGDLS, CDR2 YYNGEE. The CDR3 coding sequence is TGTGCCAGCAGCGTGAATCCCCAGGGGAGCGACACCGGGGAGCTGTTTTTT. As protein: CASSVNPQGSDTGELFF.

CDR3: CASSLGRSLFNRVYIQYF. In nucleotides, the CDR3 is TGTGCCAGCAGCCTAGGGAGGAGCCTGTTCAACCGGGTATACATTCAGTACTTC. The gene calls are TRBV7-9 and TRBJ2-4, with a tentative D call TRBD2 (6 bases). V lost 5 bases, J lost 8 bases, and 28 bases lay in between. The germline gives CDR1 SEHNR, CDR2 FQNEAQ (reference sequence). There are 18 residues in the CDR3.

V and J are TRBV30 and TRBJ1-4; D is possibly TRBD1 (5 bases). In germline, CDR1 is GTSNPN, CDR2 SVGIG (reference sequence). V lost 0 bases, J lost 0 bases, and 11 bases lay in between. This CDR3 comprises 16 residues. This chain's CDR3 is CAWSVPGLATNEKLFF. The CDR3 nucleotides read TGTGCCTGGAGTGTACCGGGGCTTGCAACTAATGAAAAACTGTTTTTT.

This chain joins TRBV6-6 and TRBJ1-3; a weak D match, TRBD1 (5 bases). Per germline, CDR1 MNHNY and CDR2 SVGAGI (reference sequence). Between the trimmed V and J ends, which lost 10 bases and 0 bases, there was a span of 16 bases. The CDR3 consists of 15 residues. CDR3 coding DNA: TGTGCCATCTTTGCGGGACGGCACTCTGGAAACACCATATATTTT. The encoded protein is CAIFAGRHSGNTIYF.

A few counts support this clonotype. CDR3 region: CASSFSTAREQYF. Here the CDR3 DNA reads TGTGCCAGCAGTTTTTCCACAGCTCGCGAGCAGTACTTC. This chain uses TRBV12-3 or TRBV12-4 with TRBJ2-5; no clear D. The assigned J gene may be wrong: the sequence end matches TRBJ2-7 better. The CDR3 runs to 13 residues.

The chain recombines TRBV29-1 with TRBJ2-3; D not certain. V lost 5 bases and J 2 bases, leaving 17 bases between the germline ends. This CDR3 contains 15 residues. Germline values: CDR1 SQVTM, CDR2 ANQGSEA. In DNA, the CDR3 is TGCAGCGTTCTCCCGGCCGACAAATACACAGATACGCAGTATTTT. This sequence encodes CSVLPADKYTDTQYF.

This clonotype was counted between two and nine times. The chain has TRBV7-9 and TRBJ1-2; D remains unclear. Germline V gene lookup returns CDR1 SEHNR and CDR2 FQNEAQ (reference sequence). The length of the CDR3 is 13 residues. V gave up 0 bases and J gave up 4 bases, with 6 bases separating them. The CDR3 sequence is CASSLALAYGYTF. The CDR3 DNA reads as TGTGCCAGCAGCTTAGCTCTCGCCTATGGCTACACCTTC.

This clonotype was seen more than once but under ten times. The rearrangement links TRBV29-1 to TRBJ2-5; D is unresolved. This CDR3 is built from 13 residues. V was pared by 2 bases and J by 1 base, with 8 bases between. Germline CDR1 reads SQVTM; CDR2 reads ANQGSEA. DNA for the CDR3: TGCAGCGTTGAATCCGGGCTCCAAGAGACCCAGTACTTC. Translating gives CSVESGLQETQYF.

This clonotype has a count of ten or more. J is TRBJ1-4 and V is TRBV20-1; D may be TRBD1 (6 bases). The CDR3 has 14 residues. The germline V and J ends were trimmed by 1 base and 8 bases, with 14 bases remaining between them. Germline CDR1 is DFQATT and CDR2 is SNEGSKA (reference sequence). CDR3 bases: TGCAGTGCTAGAGGTGAAGGGGGGAGAGAAAAACTGTTTTTT. Protein: CSARGEGGREKLFF.

The V call is TRBV20-1, the J call TRBJ2-1, with 9 positions matching TRBD2. This CDR3 contains 14 residues. After removal of 6 bases from V and 7 bases from J, the junction contained 10 bases not matched to a gene. Germline CDR1 reads DFQATT; CDR2 reads SNEGSKA (reference sequence). The CDR3 here is CSAHPAGGRNEQFF. CDR3 in DNA: TGCAGTGCCCACCCAGCGGGGGGCCGGAATGAGCAGTTCTTC.

The chain uses TRBV20-1 and TRBJ2-3, with D uncertain. Per the germline V gene, CDR1 is DFQATT and CDR2 is SNEGSKA (reference sequence). This CDR3 comprises 12 residues. The germline V and J ends were trimmed by 4 bases and 6 bases, with 11 bases remaining between them. CDR3 region: CSAIVSADTQYF. CDR3 bases: TGCAGTGCTATCGTATCGGCCGATACGCAGTATTTT.

This clonotype appeared a few times. The J gene is TRBJ2-3, the V gene TRBV28; 13 nucleotides match TRBD2. Germline CDR1 MDHEN, CDR2 SYDVKM. V lost 5 bases to trimming and J lost 2 bases; unmatched junction nucleotides: 4. The CDR3 runs 16 residues. CDR3 sequence (DNA): TGTGCCAGCAGTGTTGGACTAGCGGGGGTCACAGATACGCAGTATTTT. Its translation is CASSVGLAGVTDTQYF.

The V call is TRBV20-1, the J call TRBJ2-7; 7 bases are shared with TRBD2. CDR1 DFQATT and CDR2 SNEGSKA come from the germline V gene (reference sequence). CDR3 length: 13 amino acids. The junction had 6 bases not matched to a gene; V was cut back by 5 bases and J by 2 bases. CDR3 nucleotides: TGCAGTGCTCAAGCGGGGTCCCCCTACGAGCAGTACTTC. This gives the protein CSAQAGSPYEQYF.

The sample holds a few counts of this clonotype. V gene TRBV5-1 combines with J gene TRBJ2-2; no clear D. The CDR3 length is 16 residues. Germline values: CDR1 SGHRS, CDR2 YFSETQ. The germline V and J ends were trimmed by 4 bases and 2 bases, with 15 bases remaining between them. The CDR3 nucleotides read TGCGCCAGCAGCCCTGGACGGACCTTAAACACCGGGGAGCTGTTTTTT. Translated: CASSPGRTLNTGELFF.

This clonotype was seen more than once but under ten times. This sequence joins TRBV7-9 and TRBJ1-4; tentatively, D is TRBD1 (6 bases). In germline, CDR1 is SEHNR, CDR2 FQNEAQ (reference sequence). Deletions cut 4 bases from V and 0 bases from J, with 9 bases between. The CDR3 has 15 residues. The chain's CDR3 is CASSSTGTTNEKLFF. CDR3 nucleotides: TGTGCCAGCAGCTCAACAGGGACAACTAATGAAAAACTGTTTTTT.

There are many counts of this clonotype. This chain connects TRBV11-1 to TRBJ2-3, with 8 bases lining up with TRBD2. In germline, CDR1 is SGHAT, CDR2 FQDESV (reference sequence). J was trimmed by 2 bases and V by 5 bases; bases with no gene match: 6. The CDR3 is made up of 15 amino acids. The CDR3 reads CASSQLAVNTDTQYF. In DNA form, the CDR3 reads TGTGCCAGCAGCCAACTAGCGGTCAACACAGATACGCAGTATTTT.

The rearrangement uses TRBV25-1 and TRBJ2-5; perhaps TRBD2 as D (6 bases). Germline loops: CDR1 MGHDK, CDR2 SYGVNS. V was cut by 0 bases and J by 11 bases, with 7 bases left in between. The CDR3 has 11 residues. CDR3 nucleotide sequence: TGTGCCAGCAGTGAATACCGGGAGCAGTACTTC. It specifies CASSEYREQYF.